This entry describes one T cell receptor beta chain. This clone was counted a single time. It has no known antigen specificity. No base-level quality is on record; no much larger clone is a single base apart. This specimen's time point label, interpreted: about 28 days (+/-7) after the second vaccine dose. Because spike-specific TCR depth and breadth did not differ between the two schedules, AZD1222 recipients who got a second dose at roughly 4 weeks were pooled with those who got a second dose at roughly 12 weeks. Vaccinee samples were obtained from the UK trials COV001 and COV002, which included a single-blind randomized controlled phase 2/3 trial of AZD1222 (ChAdOx1 nCoV-19) in healthy adults. For TCRbeta chain sequencing, PBMC samples from trial participants were taken at day 0 and at day 28 after the second dose. The CDR3 regions of human TCRbeta chains were analyzed by immunosequencing. The study's own analysis went as follows. Repertoire TCRs were checked for matches against a reference library of SARS-CoV-2-specific TCRs that had been generated using the MIRA antigen-specificity platform. Breadth was defined as the fraction of unique TCRs that were SARS-CoV-2-associated, and depth was defined as the fraction of total T cells that were SARS-CoV-2-associated. Using the MIRA data, every spike-specific TCR was mapped to the spike region that the TCR reacted to and assigned to either a CD4 or a CD8 class. Log10-transformed breadth and depth values were compared by one-way ANOVA with Sidak's multiple comparisons tests. TCRdb stores this immuneACCESS table with in-frame sequences only. Part of the clones is absent; in the studies checked, under half of the shortfall reflects unresolved V genes, and no reason is known for the rest. The V and J calls and the clone size are those of that table, but D and trimming were determined from the DNA. Within this sample are 200,000 or so clones, with 80% to 95% of them counted one time only. The ten largest account for 0.95% to 1.1% of the sample.

This sample stems from a study of T cell responses to AZD1222 COVID-19 vaccine (dated by TCRdb to the early 2020s). In terms of the full investigation: TCR sequencing covered roughly 230 trial participants: about 210 given two doses of AZD1222 and 26 given two doses of MenACWY control vaccine. Trial participants were enrolled into age subgroups of 18-55, 56-69 and 70-plus years, which contained around 140, 26 and 57 TCR-sequenced participants, respectively.

Here is what the overall study found, with its caveats: Participants were mostly white British, with more females than males. The authors suggested clonal diversity may have been underestimated. Conclusions about previously exposed vaccinees are limited because only a handful of AZD1222 recipients were SARS-CoV-2 seropositive at baseline. In the small 56-69-year group, the increase in depth fell short of significance, most likely because of low power. CD4 TCRs associated with the vaccine covered the entire spike protein, and the dominant responses were in regions 160-218 and 743-854. Because no day 14 peak-response samples were available, repertoires were characterized only after the peak T cell response. After two AZD1222 doses, spike-specific TCR breadth and depth were significantly higher than at day 0 and than in MenACWY recipients. Reportedly, close to half of the unique spike-specific TCRs recognized epitopes lying outside the regions that are mutated in the B.1.351 and B.1.1.7 variants.

The CDR3 measures 15 amino acids from cysteine to phenylalanine. Just the 45-base CDR3 DNA is kept, in frame starting at base 1. CDR1 and CDR2 are drawn from the germline V gene (reference sequence): SGHKS, YYEKEE. The V and J ends are trimmed by 0 bases and 4 bases, leaving 11 bases between them. The source of this sequence is an adult who received the AZD1222 COVID-19 vaccine. The rearranged segments are TRBV5-5 and TRBJ2-1; the D segment could be TRBD2, given 6 matching bases. The input for sequencing was peripheral blood, taken 28 days after the second AZD1222 dose. At the DNA level, the sequence is TGTGCCAGCAGCTTGGAGGACTATTCTTACAATGAGCAGTTCTTC. It is translated as CASSLEDYSYNEQFF.